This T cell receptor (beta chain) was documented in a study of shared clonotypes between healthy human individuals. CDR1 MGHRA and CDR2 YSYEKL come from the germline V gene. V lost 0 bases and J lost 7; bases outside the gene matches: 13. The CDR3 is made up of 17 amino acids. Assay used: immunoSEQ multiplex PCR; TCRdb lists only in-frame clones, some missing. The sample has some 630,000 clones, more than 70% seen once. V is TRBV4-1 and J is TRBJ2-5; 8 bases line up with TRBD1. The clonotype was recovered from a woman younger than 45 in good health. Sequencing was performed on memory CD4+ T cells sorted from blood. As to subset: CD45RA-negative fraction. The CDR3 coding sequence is TGCGCCAGCAGCCAAGAGGCTACAGGGGGAACTGTGTGGACCCAGTACTTC. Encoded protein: CASSQEATGGTVWTQYF.